This TCR beta chain was recorded in a study of Ad26.COV2.S vaccination and SARS-CoV-2 variants. Documented treatment: roughly 20 received Ad26.COV2.S at low or high dose, single or two shots; 5 received placebo; per-sample allocation not given. It was on day 63 after the first vaccine or placebo injection that samples were taken. The table lists this clone with a few counts. Its antigen remains unidentified. Findings of the study overall: Recipients given vaccine exceeded placebo recipients in spike-specific TCR breadth.

The CDR3 has 14 amino acids. Trimming removed 7 bases at V and 0 bases at J, with 13 bases between. Per the germline V gene, CDR1 is SNHLY and CDR2 is FYNNEI. The method was immunoSEQ multiplex PCR; TCRdb's version includes in-frame clones alone and lacks a portion of them. The sample lists hundreds of thousands of clones; approximately 89% were seen once. The source of this sequence is a person between 18 and 60 years old who received the Ad26.COV2.S COVID-19 vaccine or a placebo. This sequence joins TRBV2 and TRBJ2-7; TRBD1 might be the D (6 bases). The sequences come from peripheral blood, collected in a trial of Ad26.COV2.S vaccine versus placebo. CDR3 nucleotides: TGTGCCAGCATGGCAGGGGTCATCTCCTACGAGCAGTACGTC. Its protein product is CASMAGVISYEQYV.